This T cell receptor (beta chain) emerged from a study of T cells in narcolepsy. Study summary: Patients with NT1 or NT2 and healthy control donors were enrolled.

Repertoires were generated with immunoSEQ multiplex PCR, while TCRdb's copy carries only in-frame clones and drops some. The repertoire holds under 20,000 clones, over 75% seen once, with under 0.8% in the top ten. Study-wide findings and caveats: Some memory CD4+ repertoires had no autoreactive clone sequences. Healthy controls reportedly lacked the autoreactive clonotypes serially found in patients' blood.

V was shortened by 4 bases and J by 4 bases, with 7 bases between the two germline ends. Germline V CDR1 and CDR2: MNHNY, SVGAGI (reference sequence). This CDR3 region has 12 residues. Worth noting for this clone: Its target is not known.

Sequenced material: memory (CD45RA-) CD4+ T cells from blood. The origin of this receptor is a human donor in good health. The chain recombines TRBV6-6 with TRBJ1-2, with D uncertain. In nucleotides, the CDR3 is TGTGCCAGCAGTTCGGGTTCCTATGGCTACACCTTC. Its translation is CASSSGSYGYTF.